The 29 T cell receptor beta chains reported below all come from one sample, sequenced in a study of cytomegalovirus exposure and HLA in healthy donors. Primers included in the PCR were 60 Vbeta and 13 Jbeta primers. Repertoires were generated with immunoSEQ multiplex PCR, while TCRdb's copy carries only in-frame clones and drops some. The table records about 300,000 clones, more than 80% of them present only once. Sample: PBMCs. Receptors originate from a man aged 40-50 years in good health and CMV-seropositive.

The V and J genes are TRBV5-1 and TRBJ1-1, with D maybe TRBD1 (6 bases). The germline V gene encodes CDR1 SGHRS and CDR2 YFSETQ. The CDR3 has 13 amino acids. The V end lost 5 bases, the J end lost 7 bases, and 15 bases lay between the germline ends. CDR3 region: CASSPQGRDEAFF. The CDR3 DNA reads TGCGCCAGCAGTCCGCAGGGGCGCGATGAAGCTTTCTTT.

This clone was observed a few times. DNA of the CDR3: TGTGCCAGCAGCTTTACCAACGGACAGGTTGAGCAGTTCTTC. This codes for CASSFTNGQVEQFF. V usage is TRBV7-9 and J usage is TRBJ2-1; TRBD1 aligns across 7 bases. In germline, CDR1 is SEHNR, CDR2 FQNEAQ (reference sequence). The V segment lost 3 bases and the J segment 9 bases; nucleotides outside the gene matches: 8. CDR3 length: 14 residues.

This sequence joins TRBV6-1 and TRBJ1-5; 7 bases line up with TRBD1. The CDR3 covers 13 residues. The V gene end was trimmed by 11 bases and the J gene end by 9 bases; junction bases not matched to a gene: 13. CDR1 is MNHNS, CDR2 SASEGT, per germline. CDR3 nucleotide sequence: TGTGCCGAGGGGACAGACCCCTGGATGCCCCAGCATTTT. The encoded protein is CAEGTDPWMPQHF.

The chain carries TRBV5-1 and TRBJ2-2; TRBD2 matches 7 bases. Per germline, CDR1 SGHRS and CDR2 YFSETQ. With 4 bases clipped from V and 9 bases from J, the junction kept 15 bases outside the gene matches. The CDR3 contains 16 residues. CDR3 DNA: TGCGCCAGCAGCGGCCCGGCGGGAGTCCGCCTGTGGGAGCTGTTTTTT. This translates into CASSGPAGVRLWELFF.

This rearrangement joins TRBV4-1 to TRBJ1-3; no firm D call. The CDR3 has 15 residues. Germline lookup yields CDR1 MGHRA and CDR2 YSYEKL. V was clipped by 1 base and J by 5 bases, with 12 bases between them. The CDR3 sequence is CASSQAPESRNTIYF. The CDR3 DNA reads as TGCGCCAGCAGCCAAGCCCCCGAGAGTAGAAACACCATATATTTT.

V gene TRBV14 combines with J gene TRBJ1-2; 8 nucleotides align to TRBD1. This CDR3 spans 14 amino acids. CDR1 is SGHDN, CDR2 FVKESK, per germline. Trimming removed 1 base from V and 8 bases from J; junction bases left unmatched: 6. The CDR3 is CASSQGTGLGGYTF. The DNA for the CDR3 is TGTGCCAGCAGCCAAGGGACAGGGCTCGGAGGCTACACCTTC.

This chain connects TRBV28 to TRBJ1-3; no reliable D call. In germline, CDR1 is MDHEN, CDR2 SYDVKM. The V gene lost 2 bases and the J gene lost 2 bases, with 7 bases spanning the gap. The CDR3 runs to 14 residues. The CDR3, as DNA: TGTGCCAGCAGTTTAGTTCAGGCTGGAAACACCATATATTTT. The encoded protein is CASSLVQAGNTIYF.

The gene calls are TRBV7-2 and TRBJ2-4, with TRBD2 identical over 8 bases. Unmatched junction bases numbered 7, after V lost 2 bases and J lost 7 bases. CDR1 is SGHTA and CDR2 is FQGNSA in the germline V gene. The CDR3 covers 15 residues. The CDR3 spells CASSLWPSGSNIQYF. The CDR3 nucleotides read TGTGCCAGCAGCTTATGGCCTAGCGGGTCCAACATTCAGTACTTC.

J is TRBJ2-5 and V is TRBV18; D is ambiguous. The germline CDR1 and CDR2 sequences are KGHSH and LQKENI. This CDR3 has 13 residues. The V end lost 5 bases, the J end lost 4 bases, and 11 bases lay between the germline ends. CDR3 in DNA: TGTGCCAGCTCAGAGATCGGGTCAGAGACCCAGTACTTC. Amino acids: CASSEIGSETQYF. Together with reference TRBV18 and TRBJ2-5, the CDR3 gives the full variable domain: NAGVMQNPRHLVRRRGQEARLRCSPMKGHSHVYWYRQLPEEGLKFMVYLQKENIIDESGMPKERFSAEFPKEGPSILRIQQVVRGDSAAYFCASSEIGSETQYFGPGTRLLVL.

The V call is TRBV28, the J call TRBJ2-7, with D possibly matching TRBD2 (7 bases). The CDR3 is 14 residues long. Trimming took off 7 bases at V and 4 bases at J, with 17 bases between the two ends. Germline values: CDR1 MDHEN, CDR2 SYDVKM. The CDR3 DNA is TGTGCCAGCACCACAAGGCGGGGGCTATACGAGCAGTACTTC. This codes for CASTTRRGLYEQYF.

For this clone: Sequence at one end of the junction differs from germline and may be a read error. CDR3 protein: CSSSPRWAGEQYF. CDR3 in DNA: TGTTCCAGCAGCCCCCGGTGGGCTGGGGAGCAGTACTTC. The chain couples TRBV7-9 to TRBJ2-7; D gene ambiguous. The germline gives CDR1 SEHNR, CDR2 FQNEAQ (reference sequence). The CDR3 length is 13 residues.

The rearrangement links TRBV5-1 to TRBJ2-3, with 10 bases identical to TRBD2. CDR3 length: 16 residues. Trimming cost V 4 bases and J 2 bases; bases outside gene matches: 7. CDR1 and CDR2 from the germline V gene are SGHRS and YFSETQ. The CDR3 loop reads CASSLQTSGFTDTQYF. Here the CDR3 DNA reads TGCGCCAGCAGCCTACAGACTAGCGGGTTCACAGATACGCAGTATTTT.

The CDR3 reads CASSLGQGNTEAFF. The CDR3 nucleotides are TGTGCCAGCAGCTTGGGACAGGGGAACACTGAAGCTTTCTTT. J is TRBJ1-1 and V is TRBV9, with 9 bases fitting TRBD1. The V gene end was trimmed by 4 bases and the J gene end by 1 base; junction bases not matched to a gene: 2. Germline CDR1 SGDLS, CDR2 YYNGEE. The CDR3 is 14 amino acids.

This chain uses TRBV6-5 with TRBJ1-3; possibly TRBD1 for D (6 bases). V was pared by 6 bases and J by 6 bases, with 15 bases between. Germline V gives CDR1 MNHEY, CDR2 SVGAGI. This CDR3 has 14 amino acids. CDR3 amino acids: CASRQQQGVNTIYF. The CDR3, as DNA: TGTGCCAGCAGACAGCAACAGGGAGTAAACACCATATATTTT.

V usage is TRBV27 and J usage is TRBJ2-5; 8 nucleotides line up with TRBD1. The CDR3 covers 18 residues. After removal of 2 bases from V and 3 bases from J, the junction contained 14 bases not matched to a gene. Looked up from germline, CDR1 is MNHEY and CDR2 is SMNVEV (reference sequence). CDR3 sequence: CASSLNQGAGKREETQYF. CDR3 coding DNA: TGTGCCAGCAGTTTAAACCAGGGGGCGGGGAAGAGGGAAGAGACCCAGTACTTC.

The chain has TRBV7-2 and TRBJ1-1, with TRBD1 matching 8 bases. The CDR3 has 14 amino acids. Germline CDR1 SGHTA, CDR2 FQGNSA. The V segment lost 5 bases and the J segment 4 bases; nucleotides outside the gene matches: 6. CDR3 coding DNA: TGTGCCAGCAGCCTACAGGGGGGTATCACTGAAGCTTTCTTT. This gives the protein CASSLQGGITEAFF. Complete variable domain (other parts from reference TRBV7-2 and TRBJ1-1): GAGVSQSPSNKVTEKGKDVELRCDPISGHTALYWYRQSLGQGLEFLIYFQGNSAPDKSGLPSDRFSAERTGGSVSTLTIQRTQQEDSAVYLCASSLQGGITEAFFGQGTRLTVV.

V usage is TRBV9 and J usage is TRBJ2-5, with D perhaps matching TRBD1 (5 bases). V was trimmed by 3 bases and J by 6 bases, leaving 18 bases between them. The CDR3 has 15 amino acids. The germline V gene has CDR1 SGDLS and CDR2 YYNGEE. This CDR3 reads CASSGEPSKGQTQYF. As DNA, the CDR3 is TGTGCCAGCAGCGGAGAACCCAGTAAGGGGCAGACCCAGTACTTC. Looking up the rest from reference TRBV9 and TRBJ2-5 gives the full variable domain: DSGVTQTPKHLITATGQRVTLRCSPRSGDLSVYWYQQSLDQGLQFLIQYYNGEERAKGNILERFSAQQFPDLHSELNLSSLELGDSALYFCASSGEPSKGQTQYFGPGTRLLVL.

This chain links TRBV21-1 with TRBJ2-2; the table's D gene call, TRBD2, was not cross checked with the DNA. TRBV21-1 is designated a pseudogene. CDR3 length: 16 residues. CDR3 in amino acids: CASRPGGGTDTGELFF. CDR3 nucleotide sequence: TGTGCCAGCAGACCGGGGGGGGGAACTGACACCGGGGAGCTGTTTTTT.

This CDR3 reads CASSPTGSHGYTF. The CDR3 DNA sequence: TGTGCCAGCAGTCCCACAGGGTCCCATGGCTACACCTTC. V gene TRBV27 combines with J gene TRBJ1-2; TRBD1 is a possible D gene (6 bases). Trimming pared 5 bases from V and 6 bases from J, leaving 13 bases between. The CDR3 is 13 amino acids. Per germline, CDR1 MNHEY and CDR2 SMNVEV (reference sequence).

The DNA of the CDR3 is TGTGCCATCAGTGAGAGAGACGAGCAGTACTTC. It translates to CAISERDEQYF. The V and J genes are TRBV10-3 and TRBJ2-7; no reliable D call. The length of the CDR3 is 11 residues. Trimming shortened V by 2 bases and J by 5 bases, and 4 bases separated the two germline ends. Germline CDR1 and CDR2: ENHRY and SYGVKD.

Regarding this clone: One end of the junction does not line up with germline, which may come from a read error. The CDR3 loop reads CSSSLGRGFYEQYF. CDR3 sequence (DNA): TGTTCCAGCAGCTTAGGTAGAGGGTTCTACGAGCAGTACTTC. The rearrangement uses TRBV7-9 and TRBJ2-7; D perhaps matches TRBD2 (5 bases). This CDR3 spans 14 amino acids. CDR1 SEHNR and CDR2 FQNEAQ come from the germline V gene (reference sequence).

The chain is built from TRBV19 and TRBJ2-7, with TRBD2 matching 13 bases. CDR1 is LNHDA, CDR2 SQIVND, per germline (reference sequence). This CDR3 comprises 16 residues. V dropped 4 bases and J dropped 2; count of bases not matched to a gene: 5. CDR3: CASSSTSGRATYEQYF. CDR3 DNA: TGTGCCAGTAGTAGCACTAGCGGGAGGGCCACCTACGAGCAGTACTTC.

This chain connects TRBV5-1 to TRBJ1-3; D call uncertain. Trimming took off 1 base at V and 0 bases at J, with 5 bases between the two ends. The CDR3 extends over 14 amino acids. Germline CDR1 reads SGHRS; CDR2 reads YFSETQ. The CDR3, as DNA: TGCGCCAGCAGCTTGAGCTACTCTGGAAACACCATATATTTT. Translated, it gives CASSLSYSGNTIYF.

The V call is TRBV7-2, the J call TRBJ1-5; 9 nucleotides agree with TRBD1. Germline trimming cut 1 base from V and 6 bases from J; bases unmatched to any gene: 4. This CDR3 contains 15 residues. Germline V gene lookup returns CDR1 SGHTA and CDR2 FQGNSA. CDR3 DNA sequence: TGTGCCAGCAGCTTAGGGGGGACAGGGATTCAGCCCCAGCATTTT. Protein sequence: CASSLGGTGIQPQHF.

This clone appeared once. The CDR3 nucleotides are TGTGCCAGCAGTGAATCGGGGATCGGCAATCAGCCCCAGCATTTT. The encoded protein is CASSESGIGNQPQHF. V and J are TRBV2 and TRBJ1-5, with no clear D. The CDR3 is 15 residues long. Per germline, CDR1 SNHLY and CDR2 FYNNEI. The V end lost 2 bases, the J end lost 2 bases, and 10 bases lay between the germline ends.

CDR3 nucleotides: TGTGCCAGCAGCGTAGAGGGGGGACAGTACAATGAGCAGTTCTTC. It translates to CASSVEGGQYNEQFF. The rearrangement joins TRBV9 to TRBJ2-1; maybe TRBD1 (7 bases). The CDR3 contains 15 residues. Trimming shortened V by 0 bases and J by 4 bases, and 11 bases separated the two germline ends. Germline V gene sequence: CDR1 SGDLS, CDR2 YYNGEE.

The chain employs TRBV27 and TRBJ2-4; TRBD1 might be the D (6 bases). The CDR3 length is 13 residues. V was clipped by 4 bases and J by 13 bases, with 17 bases between them. The V gene's germline CDR1 is MNHEY and CDR2 SMNVEV (reference sequence). DNA for the CDR3: TGTGCCAGCAGTTCCCCCGGCAGGCAGGGGCAGTACTTC. Translating gives CASSSPGRQGQYF.

V usage is TRBV6-1 and J usage is TRBJ1-2; no definite D call. The CDR3 contains 15 residues. Germline CDR1 reads MNHNS; CDR2 reads SASEGT. Trimming took 2 bases from V and 1 from J, leaving 11 bases between them. The CDR3 sequence: CASSEWRSYNYGYTF. The CDR3 nucleotides read TGTGCCAGCAGTGAATGGCGGTCATATAACTATGGCTACACCTTC.

The chain carries TRBV9 and TRBJ2-3; D gene unclear. The CDR3 sequence is 17 residues long. V dropped 4 bases and J dropped 0 bases, with 18 bases sitting between them. The germline gives CDR1 SGDLS, CDR2 YYNGEE. The CDR3, as DNA: TGTGCCAGCAGCCCACGTGGTTGGAGCCCTAGCACAGATACGCAGTATTTT. This sequence encodes CASSPRGWSPSTDTQYF.